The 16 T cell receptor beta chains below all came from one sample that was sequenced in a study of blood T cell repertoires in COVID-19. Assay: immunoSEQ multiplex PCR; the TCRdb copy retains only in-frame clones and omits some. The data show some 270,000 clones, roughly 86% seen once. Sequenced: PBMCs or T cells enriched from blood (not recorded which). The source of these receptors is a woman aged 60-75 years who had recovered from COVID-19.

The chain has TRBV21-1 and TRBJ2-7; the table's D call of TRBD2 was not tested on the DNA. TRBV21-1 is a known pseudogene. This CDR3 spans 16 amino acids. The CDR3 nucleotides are TGCTCCTTACCGGGACTAGCGGGAGGGCCTTCCTACGAGCAGTACTTC. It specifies CSLPGLAGGPSYEQYF.

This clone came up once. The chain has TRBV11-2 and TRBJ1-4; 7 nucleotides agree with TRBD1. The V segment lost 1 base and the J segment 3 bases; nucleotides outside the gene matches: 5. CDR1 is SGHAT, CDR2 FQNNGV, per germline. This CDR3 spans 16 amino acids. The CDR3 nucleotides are TGTGCCAGCAGCTTAGTTCGACAGGGTGCTAATGAAAAACTGTTTTTT. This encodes CASSLVRQGANEKLFF. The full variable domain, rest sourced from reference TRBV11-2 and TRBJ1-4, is EAGVAQSPRYKIIEKRQSVAFWCNPISGHATLYWYQQILGQGPKLLIQFQNNGVVDDSQLPKDRFSAERLKGVDSTLKIQPAKLEDSAVYLCASSLVRQGANEKLFFGSGTQLSVL.

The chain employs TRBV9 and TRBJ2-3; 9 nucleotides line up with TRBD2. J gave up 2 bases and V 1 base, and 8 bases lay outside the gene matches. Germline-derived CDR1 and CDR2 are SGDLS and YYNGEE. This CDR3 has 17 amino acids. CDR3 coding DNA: TGTGCCAGCAGCGTATATAGCGGGGGCTTCACCACAGATACGCAGTATTTT. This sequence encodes CASSVYSGGFTTDTQYF.

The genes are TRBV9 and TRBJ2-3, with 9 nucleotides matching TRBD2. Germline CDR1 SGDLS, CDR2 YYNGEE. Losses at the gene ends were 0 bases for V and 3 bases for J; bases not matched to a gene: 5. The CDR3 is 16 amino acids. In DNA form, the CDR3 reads TGTGCCAGCAGCGTAGCTCCCCTAGCGGGGACAGATACGCAGTATTTT. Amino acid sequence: CASSVAPLAGTDTQYF. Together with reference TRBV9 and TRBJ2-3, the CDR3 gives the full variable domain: DSGVTQTPKHLITATGQRVTLRCSPRSGDLSVYWYQQSLDQGLQFLIQYYNGEERAKGNILERFSAQQFPDLHSELNLSSLELGDSALYFCASSVAPLAGTDTQYFGPGTRLTVL.

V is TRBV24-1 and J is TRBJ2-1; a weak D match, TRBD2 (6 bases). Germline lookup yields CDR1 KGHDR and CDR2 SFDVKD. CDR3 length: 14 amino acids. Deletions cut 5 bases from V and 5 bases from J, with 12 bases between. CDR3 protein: CATSAPGSDNEQFF. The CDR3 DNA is TGTGCCACCAGTGCACCCGGGAGTGACAATGAGCAGTTCTTC.

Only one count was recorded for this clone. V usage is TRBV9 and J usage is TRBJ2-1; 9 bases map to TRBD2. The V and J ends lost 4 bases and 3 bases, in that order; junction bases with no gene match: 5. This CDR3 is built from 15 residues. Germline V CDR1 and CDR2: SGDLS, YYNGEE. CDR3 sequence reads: CASSLRLADYNEQFF. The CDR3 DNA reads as TGTGCCAGCAGCCTTAGACTAGCGGACTACAATGAGCAGTTCTTC.

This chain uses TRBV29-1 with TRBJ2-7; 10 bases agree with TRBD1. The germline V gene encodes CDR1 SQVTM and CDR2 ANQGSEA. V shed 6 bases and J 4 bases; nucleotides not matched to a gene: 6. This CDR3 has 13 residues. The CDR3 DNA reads TGCAGCGTCCCGGGACAGGGGCATTACGAGCAGTACTTC. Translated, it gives CSVPGQGHYEQYF.

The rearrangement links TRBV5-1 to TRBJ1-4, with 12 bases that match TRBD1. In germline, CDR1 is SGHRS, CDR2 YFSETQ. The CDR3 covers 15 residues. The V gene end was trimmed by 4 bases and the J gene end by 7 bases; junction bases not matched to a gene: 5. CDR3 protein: CASSPGQGAIEKLFF. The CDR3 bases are TGCGCCAGCAGCCCGGGACAGGGGGCAATTGAAAAACTGTTTTTT.

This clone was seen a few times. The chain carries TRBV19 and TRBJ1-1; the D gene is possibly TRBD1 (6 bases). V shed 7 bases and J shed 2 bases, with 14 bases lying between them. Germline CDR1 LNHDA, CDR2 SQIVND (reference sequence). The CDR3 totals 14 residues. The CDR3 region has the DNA TGTGCCAGTACCAAGACAGGTGGCAACACTGAAGCTTTCTTT. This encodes CASTKTGGNTEAFF.

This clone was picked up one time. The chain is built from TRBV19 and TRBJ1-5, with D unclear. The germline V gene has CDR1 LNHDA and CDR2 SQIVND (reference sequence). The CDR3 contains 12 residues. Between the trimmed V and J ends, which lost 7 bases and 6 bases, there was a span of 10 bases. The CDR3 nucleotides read TGTGCCAGTACTATGGGCACTCAGCCCCAGCATTTT. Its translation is CASTMGTQPQHF.

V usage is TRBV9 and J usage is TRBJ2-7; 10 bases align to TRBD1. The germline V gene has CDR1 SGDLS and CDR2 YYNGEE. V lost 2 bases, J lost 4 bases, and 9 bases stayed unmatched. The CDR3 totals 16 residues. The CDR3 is CASSVGDRGRIYEQYF. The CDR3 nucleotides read TGTGCCAGCAGCGTGGGAGACAGGGGGCGCATTTACGAGCAGTACTTC.

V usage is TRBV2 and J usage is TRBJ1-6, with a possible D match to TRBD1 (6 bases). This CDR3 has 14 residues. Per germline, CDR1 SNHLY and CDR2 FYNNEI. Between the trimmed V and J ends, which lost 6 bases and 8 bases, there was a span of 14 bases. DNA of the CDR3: TGTGCCAGCAGCTTGGACAGTCTTTATTCACCCCTCCACTTT. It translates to CASSLDSLYSPLHF.

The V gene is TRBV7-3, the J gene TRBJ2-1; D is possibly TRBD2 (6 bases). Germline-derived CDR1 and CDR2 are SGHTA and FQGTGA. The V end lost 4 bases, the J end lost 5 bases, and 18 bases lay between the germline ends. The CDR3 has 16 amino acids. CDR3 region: CASSSLGWGLNNEQFF. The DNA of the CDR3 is TGTGCCAGCAGCTCGCTGGGGTGGGGACTCAACAATGAGCAGTTCTTC.

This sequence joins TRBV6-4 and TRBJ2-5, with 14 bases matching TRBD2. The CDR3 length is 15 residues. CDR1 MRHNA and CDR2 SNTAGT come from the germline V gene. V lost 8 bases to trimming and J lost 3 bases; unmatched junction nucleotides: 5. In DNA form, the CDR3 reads TGTGCCAGCGGCGGGACTAGCGGGAGAGAAGAGACCCAGTACTTC. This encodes CASGGTSGREETQYF.

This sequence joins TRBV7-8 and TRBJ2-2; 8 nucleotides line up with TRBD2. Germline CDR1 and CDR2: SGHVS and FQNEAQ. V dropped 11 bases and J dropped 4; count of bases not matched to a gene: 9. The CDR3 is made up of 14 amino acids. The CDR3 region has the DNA TGTGCCTCCCCTCAAGCGGGAGTCACCGGGGAGCTGTTTTTT. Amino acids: CASPQAGVTGELFF.

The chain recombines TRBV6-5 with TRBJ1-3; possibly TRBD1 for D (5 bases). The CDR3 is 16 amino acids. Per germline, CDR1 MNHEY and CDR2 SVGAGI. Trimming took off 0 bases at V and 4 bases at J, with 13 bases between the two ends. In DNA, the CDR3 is TGTGCCAGCAGTTACTCGGAGGGGATAAGGGGAAACACCATATATTTT. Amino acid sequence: CASSYSEGIRGNTIYF.